The 13 T cell receptor beta chains reported below all come from one sample, sequenced in a study of chronic HIV infection and antiretroviral therapy. TCRdb recomputed calls from the 5' RACE reads with MiXCR, one row per CDR3 protein. This table has roughly 39,000 distinct CDR3 sequences, about 8.1% appearing once. Sequenced sample: peripheral blood. The receptors come from an adult who had HIV and had not received antiretroviral therapy, or was an uninfected healthy control (not recorded which).

This clonotype has a handful of counts. V gene TRBV28 combines with J gene TRBJ1-4; D gene unclear. The germline gives CDR1 MDHEN, CDR2 SYDVKM. Trimming shortened V by 2 bases and J by 2 bases, and 0 bases separated the two germline ends. The CDR3 runs 12 residues. This chain's CDR3 is CASSLTNEKLFF. In DNA form, the CDR3 reads TGTGCCAGCAGTTTAACTAATGAAAAACTGTTTTTT.

This clonotype has ten or more counts. The CDR3 nucleotides read TGTGCCAGCAGCTTAGAAGGCCACTTCTCCTACGAGCAGTACTTC. Protein: CASSLEGHFSYEQYF. The genes are TRBV7-8 and TRBJ2-7; unclear D gene. The germline V gene has CDR1 SGHVS and CDR2 FQNEAQ. V was shortened by 1 base and J by 0 bases, with 10 bases between the two germline ends. CDR3 length equals 15 residues.

Many counts were recorded for this clonotype. This chain connects TRBV28 to TRBJ2-2, with 9 bases matching TRBD1. Germline lookup yields CDR1 MDHEN and CDR2 SYDVKM. With V trimmed by 6 bases and J by 4 bases, 9 bases remained unmatched. The CDR3 contains 16 residues. CDR3 loop: CASSSQGQGVTGELFF. The CDR3 DNA reads as TGTGCCAGCAGCTCCCAGGGACAGGGCGTCACCGGGGAGCTGTTTTTT.

This clonotype was picked up many times. The genes are TRBV7-9 and TRBJ2-5; D not resolved. Trimming shortened V by 5 bases and J by 5 bases, and 18 bases separated the two germline ends. The CDR3 is 15 residues long. Germline V gene data show CDR1 as SEHNR and CDR2 as FQNEAQ (reference sequence). CDR3 bases: TGTGCCAGCAGCCTTCTGCCGGGCCCCGGGGAGACCCAGTACTTC. As protein: CASSLLPGPGETQYF.

This clonotype was counted many times. The chain links TRBV29-1 to TRBJ2-1, with a possible D match to TRBD1 (6 bases). The CDR3 is 13 amino acids. Trimming stripped 7 bases from V and 10 bases from J, with 20 bases between. Germline lookup yields CDR1 SQVTM and CDR2 ANQGSEA. In DNA, the CDR3 is TGCAGCGCTAGTATGGGACAAATAGCCGAGCAGTTCTTC. This sequence encodes CSASMGQIAEQFF.

This clonotype was detected ten times or more. The chain joins TRBV7-3 to TRBJ2-1; 7 bases fit TRBD2. With V trimmed by 5 bases and J by 7 bases, 5 bases remained unmatched. CDR1 and CDR2 from the germline V gene are SGHTA and FQGTGA. This CDR3 spans 13 amino acids. Here the CDR3 DNA reads TGTGCCAGCAGCCCCCCCGGGAGGAATGAGCAGTTCTTC. As protein: CASSPPGRNEQFF.

The rearrangement joins TRBV7-2 to TRBJ2-3; 14 nucleotides match TRBD2. From germline, CDR1 is SGHTA and CDR2 FQGNSA. V lost 0 bases and J lost 14; bases outside the gene matches: 7. The length of the CDR3 is 15 residues. CDR3 loop: CASSLAQVTSGRGYF. DNA of the CDR3: TGTGCCAGCAGCTTAGCGCAAGTGACTAGCGGGAGGGGGTATTTT.

At least ten counts were recorded for this clonotype. The genes are TRBV6-2 or TRBV6-3 and TRBJ2-1; 10 bases are a match to TRBD2. After removal of 1 base from V and 2 bases from J, the junction contained 2 bases not matched to a gene. This CDR3 is 16 amino acids long. Germline V lookup: CDR1 MNHEY, CDR2 SVGEGT. Here the CDR3 DNA reads TGTGCCAGCAGTTACTTACTAGCGGGACCCTACAATGAGCAGTTCTTC. This codes for CASSYLLAGPYNEQFF.

The V gene is TRBV7-4, the J gene TRBJ2-4; the match to TRBD2 covers 10 bases. Germline assignment: CDR1 SGHVT and CDR2 SQSDAQ. The length of the CDR3 is 15 residues. The ends lost 6 bases at V and 2 bases at J; junction bases unmatched: 4. CDR3 region: CASSLAGVPKNIQYF. DNA of the CDR3: TGTGCCAGCAGTCTAGCGGGAGTACCCAAAAACATTCAGTACTTC.

This clonotype was detected a few times. The chain couples TRBV28 to TRBJ1-5; D might be TRBD1 (5 bases). Germline CDR1 MDHEN, CDR2 SYDVKM. Trimming shortened V by 3 bases and J by 4 bases, and 13 bases separated the two germline ends. The length of the CDR3 is 15 residues. CDR3 DNA: TGTGCCAGCAGTTTTACCCGACAGACAAATCAGCCCCAGCATTTT. The encoded protein is CASSFTRQTNQPQHF.

This clonotype was observed many times. This chain links TRBV7-9 with TRBJ2-1; D call uncertain. The germline V gene has CDR1 SEHNR and CDR2 FQNEAQ (reference sequence). The CDR3 runs to 12 residues. V shed 2 bases and J shed 11 bases, with 10 bases lying between them. CDR3 amino acids: CASSLSQMKQFF. Here the CDR3 DNA reads TGTGCCAGCAGCTTAAGCCAAATGAAGCAGTTCTTC.

The rearrangement joins TRBV4-1 to TRBJ2-1; D gene uncertain. The germline V gene has CDR1 MGHRA and CDR2 YSYEKL. The CDR3 loop spans 13 amino acids. V was trimmed by 1 base and J by 2 bases, leaving 3 bases between them. CDR3 in DNA: TGCGCCAGCAGCCAAGGCCCCTACAATGAGCAGTTCTTC. It is translated as CASSQGPYNEQFF.

This clonotype was seen only a few times. V usage is TRBV28 and J usage is TRBJ2-1, with TRBD2 matching over 14 bases. Germline CDR1 MDHEN, CDR2 SYDVKM. The CDR3 runs 14 residues. With 5 bases clipped from V and 9 bases from J, the junction kept 3 bases outside the gene matches. CDR3 residues: CASSRLAGGGEQFF. CDR3 bases: TGTGCCAGCAGTCGACTAGCGGGAGGGGGTGAGCAGTTCTTC.